This TCR beta chain was captured in a study of T cell responses to AZD1222 COVID-19 vaccine. CDR1 is SGHVS, CDR2 FNYEAQ, per germline. V shed 0 bases and J 5 bases; nucleotides not matched to a gene: 12. This CDR3 contains 18 residues. Here immunoSEQ multiplex PCR was the method, and the copy in TCRdb shows in-frame clones only, minus some. The sample has 80,000 to 90,000 clones, approximately 89% seen once. The sequences come from peripheral blood, collected on day 0 of AZD1222 vaccination. J is TRBJ2-2 and V is TRBV7-6; 7 bases map to TRBD1. This receptor was identified in an adult in good health. CDR3 nucleotide sequence: TGTGCCAGCAGCTTAGCGGGCCCCTCAGGGGGTGGAACCGGGGAGCTGTTTTTT. It codes for CASSLAGPSGGGTGELFF.